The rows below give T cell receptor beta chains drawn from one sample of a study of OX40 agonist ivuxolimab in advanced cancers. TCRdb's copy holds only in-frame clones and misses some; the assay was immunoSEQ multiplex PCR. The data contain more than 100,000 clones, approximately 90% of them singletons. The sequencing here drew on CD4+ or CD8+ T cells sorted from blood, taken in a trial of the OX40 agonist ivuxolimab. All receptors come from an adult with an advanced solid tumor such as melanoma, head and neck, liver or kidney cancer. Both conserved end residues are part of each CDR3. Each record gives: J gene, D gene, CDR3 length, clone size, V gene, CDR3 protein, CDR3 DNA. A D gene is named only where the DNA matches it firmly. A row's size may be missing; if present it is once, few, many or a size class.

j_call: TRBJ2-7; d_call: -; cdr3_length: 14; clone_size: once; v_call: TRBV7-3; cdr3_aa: CASSLTGSSYEQYF; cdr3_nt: TGTGCCAGCAGCTTAACCGGGAGTTCCTACGAGCAGTACTTC
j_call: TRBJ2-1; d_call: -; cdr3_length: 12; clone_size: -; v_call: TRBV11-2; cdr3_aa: CASSLGGDEQFF; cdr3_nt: TGTGCCAGCAGCTTAGGGGGGGATGAGCAGTTCTTC
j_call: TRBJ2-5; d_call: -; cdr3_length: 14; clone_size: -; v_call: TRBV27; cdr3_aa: CASSLRDSKETQYF; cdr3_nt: TGTGCCAGCAGTTTACGGGATTCGAAAGAGACCCAGTACTTC
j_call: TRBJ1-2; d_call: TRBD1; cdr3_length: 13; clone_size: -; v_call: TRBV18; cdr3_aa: CASSPTGVYGYTF; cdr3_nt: TGTGCCAGCTCACCGACAGGGGTGTATGGCTACACCTTC
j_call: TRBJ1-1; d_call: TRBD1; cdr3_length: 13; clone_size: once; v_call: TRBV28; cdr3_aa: CASLTGPNTEAFF; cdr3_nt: TGTGCCAGCCTGACAGGGCCGAACACTGAAGCTTTCTTT
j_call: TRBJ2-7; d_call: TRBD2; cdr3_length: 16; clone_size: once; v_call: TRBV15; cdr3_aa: CATSRDLGLASYEQYF; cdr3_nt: TGTGCCACCAGCAGAGATTTAGGACTAGCGAGTTACGAGCAGTACTTC
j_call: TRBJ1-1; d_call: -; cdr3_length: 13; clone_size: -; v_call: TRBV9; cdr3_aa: CASSVYGAAEAFF; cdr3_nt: TGTGCCAGCAGCGTATATGGGGCAGCTGAAGCTTTCTTT
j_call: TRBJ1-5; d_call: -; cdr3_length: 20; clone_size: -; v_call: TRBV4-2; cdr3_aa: CASSQEVAGSMEGGNQPQHF; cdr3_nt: TGTGCCAGCAGCCAAGAAGTAGCAGGGTCTATGGAGGGGGGCAATCAGCCCCAGCATTTT
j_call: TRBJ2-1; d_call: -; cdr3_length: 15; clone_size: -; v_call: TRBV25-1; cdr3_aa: CASGLRGGSYNEQFF; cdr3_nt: TGTGCCAGTGGATTAAGGGGGGGGTCCTACAATGAGCAGTTCTTC
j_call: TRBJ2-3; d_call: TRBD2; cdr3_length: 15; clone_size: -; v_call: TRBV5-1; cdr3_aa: CASSWPAGAPDTQYF; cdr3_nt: TGCGCCAGCAGCTGGCCAGCGGGAGCCCCCGATACGCAGTATTTT
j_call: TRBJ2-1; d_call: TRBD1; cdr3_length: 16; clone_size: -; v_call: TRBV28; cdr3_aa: CASSKRWDRGRPEQFF; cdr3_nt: TGTGCCAGCAGTAAGCGTTGGGACAGGGGGCGGCCCGAGCAGTTCTTC
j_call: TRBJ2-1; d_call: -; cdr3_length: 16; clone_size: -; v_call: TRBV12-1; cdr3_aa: CASSFGLADSYNEQFF; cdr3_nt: TGTGCCAGCAGCTTTGGCCTAGCCGATTCCTACAATGAGCAGTTCTTC
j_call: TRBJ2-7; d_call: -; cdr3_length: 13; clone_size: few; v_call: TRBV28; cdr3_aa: CASSPRGVHEQYF; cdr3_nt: TGTGCCAGCAGTCCCCGCGGGGTCCACGAGCAGTACTTC
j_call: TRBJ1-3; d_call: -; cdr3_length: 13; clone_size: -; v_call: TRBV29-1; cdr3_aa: CSASGGSGNTIYF; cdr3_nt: TGCAGCGCCTCGGGGGGGAGCGGAAACACCATATATTTT
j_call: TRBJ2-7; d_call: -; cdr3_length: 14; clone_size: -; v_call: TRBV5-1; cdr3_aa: CASSLMADGTEQYF; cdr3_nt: TGCGCCAGCAGCTTGATGGCGGATGGGACAGAGCAGTACTTC
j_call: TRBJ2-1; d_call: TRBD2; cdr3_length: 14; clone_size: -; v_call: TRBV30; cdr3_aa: CAFHMGGRGSEQFF; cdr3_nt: TGTGCCTTCCACATGGGCGGGAGGGGGAGTGAGCAGTTCTTC
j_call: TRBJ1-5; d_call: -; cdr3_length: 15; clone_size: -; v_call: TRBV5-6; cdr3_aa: CASSFRRVSNQPQHF; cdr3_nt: TGTGCCAGCAGCTTTCGCAGGGTTAGCAATCAGCCCCAGCATTTT